This T cell receptor (beta chain) emerged from a study of T-cell memory formation after mild COVID-19. Whole-study context: TCR clusters showed largely donor specificity. The study, taken as a whole, reports: Clones contracting over day 15 to 85 were CD4/CD8 balanced, with later expanders leaning CD4+. CD4+ contracting clones were mainly CM and EM; CD8+ ones, EMRA.

The junction had 4 bases not matched to a gene; V was cut back by 0 bases and J by 5 bases. The CDR3 is 15 amino acids. CDR1 and CDR2 (germline): SGHRS, YFSETQ. MiXCR, applied by TCRdb to the 5' RACE reads, yields one record per CDR3 protein. Of about 620,000 distinct CDR3 sequences in the sample, under 20% were seen once. This clonotype has just a few counts. The antigen is unknown. The chain joins TRBV5-1 to TRBJ2-1, with 8 positions matching TRBD2. This sequence originates from an adult woman who had mild COVID-19 (a few samples of this study predate the infection). Cell type and time point are not known. The sequenced material came from PBMCs or a T cell subset sorted from them (not recorded which). The CDR3 nucleotides are TGCGCCAGCAGCTTGGGGCTAGCGGGCCACAATGAGCAGTTCTTC. This sequence encodes CASSLGLAGHNEQFF.